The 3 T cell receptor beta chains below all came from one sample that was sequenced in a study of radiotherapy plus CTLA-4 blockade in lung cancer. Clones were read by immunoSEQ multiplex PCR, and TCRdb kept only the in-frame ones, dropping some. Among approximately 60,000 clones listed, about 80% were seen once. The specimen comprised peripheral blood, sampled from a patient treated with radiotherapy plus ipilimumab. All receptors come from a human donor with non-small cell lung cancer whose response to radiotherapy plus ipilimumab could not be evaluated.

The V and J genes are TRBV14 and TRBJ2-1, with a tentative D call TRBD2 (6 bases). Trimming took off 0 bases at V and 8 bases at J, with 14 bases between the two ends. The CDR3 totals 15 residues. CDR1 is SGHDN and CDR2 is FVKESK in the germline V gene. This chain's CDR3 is CASSQDWGESDEQFF. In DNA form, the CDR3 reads TGTGCCAGCAGCCAAGATTGGGGGGAAAGCGATGAGCAGTTCTTC.

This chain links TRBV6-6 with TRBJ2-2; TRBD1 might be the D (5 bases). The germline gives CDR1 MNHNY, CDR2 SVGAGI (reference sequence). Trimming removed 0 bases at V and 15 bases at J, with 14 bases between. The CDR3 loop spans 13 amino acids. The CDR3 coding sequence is TGTGCCAGCAGTTACTCGAGCAGGGCCAAGGTGTTTTTT. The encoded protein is CASSYSSRAKVFF.

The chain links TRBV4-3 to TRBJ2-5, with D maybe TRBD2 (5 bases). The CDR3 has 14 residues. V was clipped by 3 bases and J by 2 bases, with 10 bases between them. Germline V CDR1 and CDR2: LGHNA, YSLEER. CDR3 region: CASSHRRGQETQYF. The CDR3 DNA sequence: TGCGCCAGCAGCCACCGGCGAGGGCAAGAGACCCAGTACTTC.